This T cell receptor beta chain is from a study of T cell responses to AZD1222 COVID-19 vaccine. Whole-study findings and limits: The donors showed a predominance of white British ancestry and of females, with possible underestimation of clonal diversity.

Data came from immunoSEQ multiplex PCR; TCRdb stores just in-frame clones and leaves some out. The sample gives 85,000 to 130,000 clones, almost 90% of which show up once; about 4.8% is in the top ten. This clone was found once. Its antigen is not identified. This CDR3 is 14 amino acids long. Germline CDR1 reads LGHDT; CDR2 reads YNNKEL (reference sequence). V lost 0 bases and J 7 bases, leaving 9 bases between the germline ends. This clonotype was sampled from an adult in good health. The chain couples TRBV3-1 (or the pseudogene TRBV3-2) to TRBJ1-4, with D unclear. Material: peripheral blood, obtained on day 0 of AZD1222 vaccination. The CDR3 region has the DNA TGTGCCAGCAGCCAAGATCGCCCGGGTGAAAAACTGTTTTTT. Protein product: CASSQDRPGEKLFF.